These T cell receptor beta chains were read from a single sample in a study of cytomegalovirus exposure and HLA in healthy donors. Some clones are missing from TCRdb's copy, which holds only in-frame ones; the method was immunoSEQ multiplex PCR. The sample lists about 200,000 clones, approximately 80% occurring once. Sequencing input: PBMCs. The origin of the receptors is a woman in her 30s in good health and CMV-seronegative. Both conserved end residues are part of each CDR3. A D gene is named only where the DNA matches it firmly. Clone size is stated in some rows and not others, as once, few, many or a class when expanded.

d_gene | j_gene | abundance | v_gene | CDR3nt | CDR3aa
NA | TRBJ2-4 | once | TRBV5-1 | TGCGCCAGCAGTCGCAAGGCTGGGGAGAACATTCAGTACTTC | CASSRKAGENIQYF
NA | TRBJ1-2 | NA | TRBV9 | TGTGCCAGCAGCGTAGTGGCGGGACCTTCTTATGGCTACACCTTC | CASSVVAGPSYGYTF
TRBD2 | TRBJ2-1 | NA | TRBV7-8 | TGTGCCAGCAGCTTCGAGCGGGGAGGTCGAAATGAGCAGTTCTTC | CASSFERGGRNEQFF
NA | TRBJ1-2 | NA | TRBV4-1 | TGCGCCAGCAGCCAAGTTGGGGGGAGGAGTGGCTACACCTTC | CASSQVGGRSGYTF
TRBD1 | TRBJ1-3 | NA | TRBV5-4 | TGTGCCAGCAGCTTGGAGCAAGGGGGCGCTTCTGGAAACACCATATATTTT | CASSLEQGGASGNTIYF
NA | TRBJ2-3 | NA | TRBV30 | TGTGCCTGGAACAACTATATAGCAGACACAGATACGCAGTATTTT | CAWNNYIADTDTQYF
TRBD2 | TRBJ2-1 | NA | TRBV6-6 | TGTGCCAGCAAGGGAGGGAGTATGTTTGGTGAGCAGTTCTTC | CASKGGSMFGEQFF
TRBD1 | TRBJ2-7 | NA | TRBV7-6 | TGTGCCAGCAGCTCTGACAGGGAAGCCTACGAGCAGTACTTC | CASSSDREAYEQYF
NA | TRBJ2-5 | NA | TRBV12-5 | TGTGCTAGTGGTCCTCTGGAAGCGAGAGAGACCCAGTACTTC | CASGPLEARETQYF
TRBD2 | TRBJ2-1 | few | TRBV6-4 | TGTGCCAGCAGTCCATCAATTAGCGGGGACAATGAGCAGTTCTTC | CASSPSISGDNEQFF
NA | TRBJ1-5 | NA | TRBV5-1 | TGCGCCAGCGCCCCCCGGGGTCCCAATCAGCCCCAGCATTTT | CASAPRGPNQPQHF
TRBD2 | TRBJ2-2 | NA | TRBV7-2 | TGTGCCAGCAGGAGGACTAGCGGGGGGAAAACCGGGGAGCTGTTTTTT | CASRRTSGGKTGELFF
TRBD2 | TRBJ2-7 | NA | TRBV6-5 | TGTGCCAGCAGTTATTCCGGGAGGGCCCTGAACGAGCAGTACTTC | CASSYSGRALNEQYF
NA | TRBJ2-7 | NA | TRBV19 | TGTGCCAGTAGTACCGCACTCGGGACATCCGGCGAGCAGTACTTC | CASSTALGTSGEQYF
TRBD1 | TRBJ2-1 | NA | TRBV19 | TGTGCCAGTAGTATAGACACAGGGGCCTACAATGAGCAGTTCTTC | CASSIDTGAYNEQFF
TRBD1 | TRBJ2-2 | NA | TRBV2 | TGTGCCAGCAGGGGACAGGGAGGGAACACCGGGGAGCTGTTTTTT | CASRGQGGNTGELFF
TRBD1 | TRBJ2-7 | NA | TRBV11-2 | TGTGCCAGCAGCCGGGACAGGGGATCCGAGCAGTACTTC | CASSRDRGSEQYF
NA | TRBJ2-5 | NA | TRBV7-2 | TGTGCCAGCAGCATAGTGGTCACTAGCCTAAAAGAGACCCAGTACTTC | CASSIVVTSLKETQYF
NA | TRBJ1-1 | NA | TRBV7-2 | TGTGCCAGCAGCTTTGGGGGGAGCACTGAAGCTTTCTTT | CASSFGGSTEAFF
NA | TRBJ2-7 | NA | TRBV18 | TGTGCCAGCTCACCGGACTTTAGGACGGCCTACGAGCAGTACTTC | CASSPDFRTAYEQYF
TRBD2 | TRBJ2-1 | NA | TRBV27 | TGTGCCAGCAGCCCCTCGGGGGGACTAGCGGGATACAATGAGCAGTTCTTC | CASSPSGGLAGYNEQFF
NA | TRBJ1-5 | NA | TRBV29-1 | TGCAGCGTTGGGCAAGGGGGTGGAACCCAGCATTTT | CSVGQGGGTQHF
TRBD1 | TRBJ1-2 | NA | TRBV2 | TGTGCCAGCAGTGAAACTGGGACAGGGGCCGACGGCTACACCTTC | CASSETGTGADGYTF
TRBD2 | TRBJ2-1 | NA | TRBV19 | TGTGCCAGTAGTCCGGGACTAGCGGGATTAGTGAATGAGCAGTTCTTC | CASSPGLAGLVNEQFF
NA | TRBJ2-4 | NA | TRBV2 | TGTGCCAGCAGTGAAGCGCGGGCGGGTGGTCAGTACTTC | CASSEARAGGQYF
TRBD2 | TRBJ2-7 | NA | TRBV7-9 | TGTGCCAGCAGCCGCTCTTGGGCTAGCGGGTCCCAAGTGATCTACGAGCAGTACTTC | CASSRSWASGSQVIYEQYF
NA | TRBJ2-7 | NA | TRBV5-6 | TGTGCCAGCAGCTTGGGACGCGGGGATACCAGATACGAGCAGTACTTC | CASSLGRGDTRYEQYF
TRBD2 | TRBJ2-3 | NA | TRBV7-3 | TGTGCCAGCAGCTCCCGACTAGCGGGTACAGATACGCAGTATTTT | CASSSRLAGTDTQYF
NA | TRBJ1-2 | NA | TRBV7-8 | TGTGCCAGCAGCCCCCTGAACAGGGCCCCCCTCTATGGCTACACCTTC | CASSPLNRAPLYGYTF
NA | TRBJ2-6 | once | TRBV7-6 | TGTGCCAGCAGCTATAGTGGGGCCAACGTCCTGACTTTC | CASSYSGANVLTF
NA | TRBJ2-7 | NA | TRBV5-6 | TGTGCCAGCAGCCCCCCCTTAGCGGTCGAGCAGTACTTC | CASSPPLAVEQYF
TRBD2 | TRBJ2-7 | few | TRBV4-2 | TGTGCCAGCAGCCAAGATCTCGGGGGGGGCTCCTACGAGCAGTACTTC | CASSQDLGGGSYEQYF
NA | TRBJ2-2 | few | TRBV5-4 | TGTGCCAGCAGCTCCGCGGGGATCGGGGAGCTGTTTTTT | CASSSAGIGELFF
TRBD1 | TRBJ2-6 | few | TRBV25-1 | TGTGCCAGCAGTGAATGGACAGGGACGGGGTCTGGGGCCAACGTCCTGACTTTC | CASSEWTGTGSGANVLTF
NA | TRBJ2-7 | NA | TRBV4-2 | TGTGCCAGCAGCCAAGATCTTGAAAAGCGGTTCGGTGGGCAGTACTTC | CASSQDLEKRFGGQYF
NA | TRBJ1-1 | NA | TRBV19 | TGTGCCAGTAAGGAGGGTCCAAGGAACACTGAAGCTTTCTTT | CASKEGPRNTEAFF
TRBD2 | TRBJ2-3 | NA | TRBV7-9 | TGTGCCAGCACCCCGGTGACTAGCGCATCAGATACGCAGTATTTT | CASTPVTSASDTQYF
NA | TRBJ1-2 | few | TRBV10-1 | TGCGCCAGCAGTGAGAACGGAGGGATCCATGGCTACACCTTC | CASSENGGIHGYTF
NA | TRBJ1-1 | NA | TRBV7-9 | TGTGCCAGCGCACCTGGCCCTTTGTATCTGAACACTGAAGCTTTCTTT | CASAPGPLYLNTEAFF
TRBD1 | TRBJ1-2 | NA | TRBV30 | TGTGCCTGGAACAGGGGGGAGGGCTACACCTTC | CAWNRGEGYTF
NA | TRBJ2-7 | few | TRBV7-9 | TGTTCCAGCAGCCCCGAATGGGGGGAAAGGAACGAGCAGTACTTC | CSSSPEWGERNEQYF
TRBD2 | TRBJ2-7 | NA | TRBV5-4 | TGTGCCAGCAGCTCAGCGGGGGCCTTGTACGAGCAGTACTTC | CASSSAGALYEQYF
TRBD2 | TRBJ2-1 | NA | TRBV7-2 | TGTGCCAGCAGCTTAAGCGGGGCTCACGTCGGGGATGAGCAGTTCTTC | CASSLSGAHVGDEQFF
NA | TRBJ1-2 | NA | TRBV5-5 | TGTGCCAGCAGCTTTGGTGGACAGACCGTCTATGGCTACACCTTC | CASSFGGQTVYGYTF
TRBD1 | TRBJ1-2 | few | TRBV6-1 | TGTGCCAGCAGTGGGGACAGGGCTAACTATGGCTACACCTTC | CASSGDRANYGYTF